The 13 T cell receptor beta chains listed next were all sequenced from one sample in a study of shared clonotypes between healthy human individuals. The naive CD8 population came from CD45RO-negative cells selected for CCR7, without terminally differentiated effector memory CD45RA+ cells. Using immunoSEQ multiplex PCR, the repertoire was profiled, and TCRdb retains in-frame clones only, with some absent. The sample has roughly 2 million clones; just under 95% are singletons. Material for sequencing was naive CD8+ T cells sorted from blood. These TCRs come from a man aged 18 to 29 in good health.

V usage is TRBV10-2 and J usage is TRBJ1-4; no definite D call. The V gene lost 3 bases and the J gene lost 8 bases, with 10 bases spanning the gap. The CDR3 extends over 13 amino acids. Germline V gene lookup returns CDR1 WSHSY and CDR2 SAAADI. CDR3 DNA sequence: TGCGCCAGCAGTGATTTCTTGGAGGAAAAACTGTTTTTT. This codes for CASSDFLEEKLFF.

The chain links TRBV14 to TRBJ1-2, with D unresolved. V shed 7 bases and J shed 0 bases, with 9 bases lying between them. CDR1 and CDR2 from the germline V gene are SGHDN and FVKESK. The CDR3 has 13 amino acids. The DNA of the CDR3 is TGTGCCAGCACACAGAGAGCTAACTATGGCTACACCTTC. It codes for CASTQRANYGYTF.

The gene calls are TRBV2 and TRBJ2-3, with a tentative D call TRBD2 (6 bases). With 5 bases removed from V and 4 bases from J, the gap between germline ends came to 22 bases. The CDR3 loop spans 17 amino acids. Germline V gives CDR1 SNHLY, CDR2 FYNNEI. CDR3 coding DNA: TGTGCCAGCAGTCCATGGGGTGTGGGAGGTACGGCAGATACGCAGTATTTT. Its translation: CASSPWGVGGTADTQYF.

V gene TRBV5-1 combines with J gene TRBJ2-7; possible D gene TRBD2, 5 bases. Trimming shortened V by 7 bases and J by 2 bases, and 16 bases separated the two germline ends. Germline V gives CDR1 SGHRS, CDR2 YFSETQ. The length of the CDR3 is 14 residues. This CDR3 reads CASHPGESPYEQYF. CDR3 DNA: TGCGCCAGCCATCCCGGGGAGAGCCCCTACGAGCAGTACTTC.

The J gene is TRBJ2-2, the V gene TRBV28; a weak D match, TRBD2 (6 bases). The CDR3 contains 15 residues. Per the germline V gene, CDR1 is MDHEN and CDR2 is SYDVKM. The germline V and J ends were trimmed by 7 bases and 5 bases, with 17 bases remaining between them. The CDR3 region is CASNDRSGGTGELFF. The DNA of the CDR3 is TGTGCCAGCAACGACCGATCCGGAGGGACCGGGGAGCTGTTTTTT.

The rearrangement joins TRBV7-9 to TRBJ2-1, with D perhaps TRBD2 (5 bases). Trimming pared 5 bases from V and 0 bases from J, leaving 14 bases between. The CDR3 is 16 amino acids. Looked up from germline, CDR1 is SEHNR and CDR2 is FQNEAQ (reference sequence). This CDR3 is CASSRTRGDSYNEQFF. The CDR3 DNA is TGTGCCAGCAGCAGGACCCGGGGTGACTCCTACAATGAGCAGTTCTTC.

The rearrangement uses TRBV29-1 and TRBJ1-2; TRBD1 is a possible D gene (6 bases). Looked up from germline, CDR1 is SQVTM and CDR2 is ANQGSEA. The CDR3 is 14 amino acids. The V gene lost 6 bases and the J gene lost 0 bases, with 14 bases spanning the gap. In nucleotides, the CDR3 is TGCAGCGTCGAGAGTCACAGGGCTAACTATGGCTACACCTTC. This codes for CSVESHRANYGYTF.

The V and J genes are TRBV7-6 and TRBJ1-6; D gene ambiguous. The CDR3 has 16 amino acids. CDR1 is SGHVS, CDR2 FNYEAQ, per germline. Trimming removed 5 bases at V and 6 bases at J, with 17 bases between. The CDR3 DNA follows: TGTGCCAGCAGCCGCACCCCAGGTCCCGCTAATTCACCCCTCCACTTT. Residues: CASSRTPGPANSPLHF.

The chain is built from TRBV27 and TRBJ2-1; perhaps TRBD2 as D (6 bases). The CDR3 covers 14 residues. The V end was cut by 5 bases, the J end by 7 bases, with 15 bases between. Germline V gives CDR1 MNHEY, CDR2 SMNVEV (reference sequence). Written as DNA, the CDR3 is TGTGCCAGCAGTCTCCGGGACTCCAAAAATGAGCAGTTCTTC. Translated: CASSLRDSKNEQFF.

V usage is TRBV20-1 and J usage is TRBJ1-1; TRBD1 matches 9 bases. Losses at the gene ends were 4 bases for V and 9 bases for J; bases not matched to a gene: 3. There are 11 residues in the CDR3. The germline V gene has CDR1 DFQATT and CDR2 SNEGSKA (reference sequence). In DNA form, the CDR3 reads TGCAGTGCTACCTACAGGGGGCAAGCTTTCTTT. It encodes CSATYRGQAFF.

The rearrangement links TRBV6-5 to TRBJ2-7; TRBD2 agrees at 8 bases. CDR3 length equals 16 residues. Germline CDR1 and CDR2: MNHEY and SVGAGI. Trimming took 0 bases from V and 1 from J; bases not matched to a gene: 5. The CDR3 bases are TGTGCCAGCAGTTACTCGTTTAGCGGGGATTCCTACGAGCAGTACTTC. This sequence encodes CASSYSFSGDSYEQYF.

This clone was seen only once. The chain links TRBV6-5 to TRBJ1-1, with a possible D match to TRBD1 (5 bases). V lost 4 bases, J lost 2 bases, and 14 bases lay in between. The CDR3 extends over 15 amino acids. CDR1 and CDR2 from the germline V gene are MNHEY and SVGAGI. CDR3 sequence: CASSFSTGSNTEAFF. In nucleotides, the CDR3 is TGTGCCAGCAGTTTTTCAACAGGTTCAAACACTGAAGCTTTCTTT.

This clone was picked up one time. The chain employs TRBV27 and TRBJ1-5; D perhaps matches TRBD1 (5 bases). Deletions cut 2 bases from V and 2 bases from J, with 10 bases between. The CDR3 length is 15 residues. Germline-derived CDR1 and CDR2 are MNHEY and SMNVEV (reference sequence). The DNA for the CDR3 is TGTGCCAGCAGTTTAGTGGGACCCCGCAATCAGCCCCAGCATTTT. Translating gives CASSLVGPRNQPQHF.